The clone carrying this T cell receptor beta chain was observed a handful of times. Antigen specificity is unknown. This may arise from a read error, as a much more abundant clone is one base away. The sample is drawn from a study of response to subunit inactivated influenza vaccine. Study conclusions and caveats: Every seasonal influenza vaccination brings in few new T cells, the authors suggested.

The germline gives CDR1 SEHNR, CDR2 FQNEAQ (reference sequence). V dropped 1 base and J dropped 9 bases, with 7 bases sitting between them. The CDR3 is made up of 12 amino acids. TCRdb re-called the RT-PCR reads through MiXCR, storing one row per CDR3 protein. The sample carries just over 300,000 distinct CDR3 sequences, approximately 20% recorded once. The TCR comes from a man aged 50 to 69 who received an inactivated influenza vaccine. The gene calls are TRBV7-9 and TRBJ2-1; no clear D gene. Sample: PBMCs from blood, taken about 20 months after vaccination. In DNA, the CDR3 is TGTGCCAGCAGCTTAGATTTAGGTGAGCAGTTCTTC. This gives the protein CASSLDLGEQFF.